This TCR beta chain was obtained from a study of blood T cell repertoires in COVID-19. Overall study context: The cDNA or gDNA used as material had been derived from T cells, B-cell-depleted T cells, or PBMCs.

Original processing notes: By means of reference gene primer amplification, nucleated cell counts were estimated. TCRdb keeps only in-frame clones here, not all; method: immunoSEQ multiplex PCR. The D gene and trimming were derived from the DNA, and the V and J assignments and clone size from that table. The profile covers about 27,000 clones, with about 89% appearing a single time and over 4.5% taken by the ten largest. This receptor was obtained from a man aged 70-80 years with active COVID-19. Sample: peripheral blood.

This CDR3 is CASSSEGLVSSPLHF. CDR3 bases: TGTGCCAGCAGCTCTGAGGGACTTGTTTCTTCACCCCTCCACTTT. The V and J genes are TRBV5-6 and TRBJ1-6; possibly TRBD1 for D (5 bases). Germline CDR1 is SGHDT and CDR2 is YYEEEE. The ends were cut back, 3 bases at V and 9 bases at J, with 16 bases in the middle. This CDR3 has 15 residues.